This T cell receptor (beta chain) was obtained from a study of blood T cell repertoires in COVID-19. Study-level information: Acute-phase and convalescent COVID-19 samples originated in the United States, Italy and Spain. Sources were T cells, B-cell-depleted T cells, or PBMCs; the material itself was cDNA or gDNA.

Source study methods: Reference gene primers were amplified, and this amplification served to estimate nucleated cell counts. Libraries were prepared by immunoSEQ multiplex PCR; TCRdb keeps only in-frame clonotypes and omits some of them. V and J calls and clone size come straight from that table; D and trimming were deduced from the DNA. Of approximately 160,000 clones in the sample, 65% to 85% were seen once. The junction had 7 bases not matched to a gene; V was cut back by 4 bases and J by 5 bases. Germline V gene data show CDR1 as LNHDA and CDR2 as SQIVND (reference sequence). The CDR3 runs 15 residues.

The source is a woman of 80 years or more with active or convalescent COVID-19. The V and J genes are TRBV19 and TRBJ1-5; 8 bases align to TRBD1. The specimen was peripheral blood. CDR3 bases: TGTGCCAGTAGTACCTTGGACAGGGAAGATCAGCCCCAGCATTTT. Its protein is CASSTLDREDQPQHF.